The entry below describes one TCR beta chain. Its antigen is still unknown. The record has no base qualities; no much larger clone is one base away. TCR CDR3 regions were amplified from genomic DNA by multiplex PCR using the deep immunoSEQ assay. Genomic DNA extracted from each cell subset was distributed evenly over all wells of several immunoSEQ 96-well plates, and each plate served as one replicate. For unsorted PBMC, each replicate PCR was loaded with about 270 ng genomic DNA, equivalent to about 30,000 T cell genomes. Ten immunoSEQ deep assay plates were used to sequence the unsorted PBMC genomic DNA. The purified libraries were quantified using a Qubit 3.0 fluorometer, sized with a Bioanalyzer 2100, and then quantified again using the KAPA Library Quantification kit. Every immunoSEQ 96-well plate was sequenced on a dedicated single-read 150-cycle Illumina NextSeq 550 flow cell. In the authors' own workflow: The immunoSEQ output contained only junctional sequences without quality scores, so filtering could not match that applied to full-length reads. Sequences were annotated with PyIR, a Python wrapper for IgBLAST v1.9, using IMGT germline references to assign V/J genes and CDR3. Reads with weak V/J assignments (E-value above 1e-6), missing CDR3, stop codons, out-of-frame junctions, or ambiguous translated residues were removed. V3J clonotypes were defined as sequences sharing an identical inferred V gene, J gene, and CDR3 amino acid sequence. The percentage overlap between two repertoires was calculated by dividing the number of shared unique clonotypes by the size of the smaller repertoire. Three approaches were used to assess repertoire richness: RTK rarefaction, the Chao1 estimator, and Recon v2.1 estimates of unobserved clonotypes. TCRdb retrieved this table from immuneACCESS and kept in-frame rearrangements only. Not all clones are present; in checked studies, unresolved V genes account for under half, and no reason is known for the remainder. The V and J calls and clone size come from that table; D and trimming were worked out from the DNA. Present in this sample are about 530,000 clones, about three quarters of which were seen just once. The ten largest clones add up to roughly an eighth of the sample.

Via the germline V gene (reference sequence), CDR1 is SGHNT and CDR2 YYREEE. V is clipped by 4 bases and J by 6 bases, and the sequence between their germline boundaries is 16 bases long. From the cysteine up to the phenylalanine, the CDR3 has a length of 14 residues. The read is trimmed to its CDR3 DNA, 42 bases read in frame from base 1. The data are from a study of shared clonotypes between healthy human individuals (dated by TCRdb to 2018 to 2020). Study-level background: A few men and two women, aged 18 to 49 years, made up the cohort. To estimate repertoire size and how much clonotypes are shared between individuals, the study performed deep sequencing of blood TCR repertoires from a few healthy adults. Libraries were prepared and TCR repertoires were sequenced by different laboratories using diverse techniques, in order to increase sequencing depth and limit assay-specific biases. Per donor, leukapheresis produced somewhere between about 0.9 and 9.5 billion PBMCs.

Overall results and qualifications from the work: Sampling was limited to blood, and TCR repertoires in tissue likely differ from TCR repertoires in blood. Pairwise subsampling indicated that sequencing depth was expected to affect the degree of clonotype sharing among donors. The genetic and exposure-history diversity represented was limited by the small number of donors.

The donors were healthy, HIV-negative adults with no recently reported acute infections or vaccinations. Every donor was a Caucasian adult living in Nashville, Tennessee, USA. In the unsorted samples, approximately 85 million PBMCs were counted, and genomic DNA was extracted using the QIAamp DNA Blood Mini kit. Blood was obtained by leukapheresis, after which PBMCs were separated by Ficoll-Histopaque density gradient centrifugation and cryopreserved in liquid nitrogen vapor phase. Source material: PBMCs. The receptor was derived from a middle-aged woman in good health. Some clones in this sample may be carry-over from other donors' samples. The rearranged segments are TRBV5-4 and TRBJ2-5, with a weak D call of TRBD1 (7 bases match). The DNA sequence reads TGTGCCAGCAGCCTTGACAGGGCGGGAAAGACCCAGTACTTC. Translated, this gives CASSLDRAGKTQYF. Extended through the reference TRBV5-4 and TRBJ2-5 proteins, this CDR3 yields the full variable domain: ETGVTQSPTHLIKTRGQQVTLRCSSQSGHNTVSWYQQALGQGPQFIFQYYREEENGRGNFPPRFSGLQFPNYSSELNVNALELDDSALYLCASSLDRAGKTQYFGPGTRLLVL.